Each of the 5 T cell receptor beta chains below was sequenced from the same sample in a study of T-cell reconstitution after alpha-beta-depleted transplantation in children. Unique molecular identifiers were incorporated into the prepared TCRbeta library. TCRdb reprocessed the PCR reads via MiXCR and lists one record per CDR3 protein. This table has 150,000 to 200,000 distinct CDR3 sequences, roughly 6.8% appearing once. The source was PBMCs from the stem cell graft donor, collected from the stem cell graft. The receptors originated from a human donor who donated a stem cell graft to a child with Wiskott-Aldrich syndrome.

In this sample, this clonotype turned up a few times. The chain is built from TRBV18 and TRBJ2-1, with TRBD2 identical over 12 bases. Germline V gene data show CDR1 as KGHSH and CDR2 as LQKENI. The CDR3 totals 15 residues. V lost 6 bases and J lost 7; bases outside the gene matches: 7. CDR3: CASSQGLAGRNEQFF. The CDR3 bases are TGTGCCAGCTCGCAAGGACTAGCGGGACGGAATGAGCAGTTCTTC.

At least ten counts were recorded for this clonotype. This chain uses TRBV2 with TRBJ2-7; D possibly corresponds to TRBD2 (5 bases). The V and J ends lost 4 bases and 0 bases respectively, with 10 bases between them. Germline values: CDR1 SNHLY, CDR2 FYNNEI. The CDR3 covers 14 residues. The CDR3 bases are TGTGCCAGCAGTGGCGGGTATAACTCCTACGAGCAGTACTTC. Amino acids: CASSGGYNSYEQYF.

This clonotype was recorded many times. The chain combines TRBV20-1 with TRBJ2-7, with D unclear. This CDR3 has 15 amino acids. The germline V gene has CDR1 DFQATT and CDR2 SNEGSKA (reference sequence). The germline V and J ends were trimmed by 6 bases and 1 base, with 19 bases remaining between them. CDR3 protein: CSARRGLDGSYEQYF. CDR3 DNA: TGCAGTGCCCGGCGTGGCTTGGACGGGTCCTACGAGCAGTACTTC.

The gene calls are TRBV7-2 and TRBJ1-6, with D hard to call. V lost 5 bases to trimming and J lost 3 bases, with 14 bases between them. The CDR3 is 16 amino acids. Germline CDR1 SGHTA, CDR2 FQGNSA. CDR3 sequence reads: CASSPGRAIYNSPLHF. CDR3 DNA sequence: TGTGCCAGCAGCCCCGGGCGGGCCATCTATAATTCACCCCTCCACTTT.

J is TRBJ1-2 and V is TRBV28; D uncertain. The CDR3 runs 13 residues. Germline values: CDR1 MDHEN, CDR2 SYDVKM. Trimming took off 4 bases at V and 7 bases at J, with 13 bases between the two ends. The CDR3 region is CASSSEVFGGYTF. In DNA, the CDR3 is TGTGCCAGCAGTTCCGAGGTCTTTGGTGGCTACACCTTC.